The 32 T cell receptor beta chains below all came from one sample that was sequenced in a study of T cell repertoires in ileal Crohn's disease. Assay: immunoSEQ multiplex PCR; the TCRdb copy retains only in-frame clones and omits some. The data hold approximately 9,000 clones, with around three quarters observed a single time. The sequenced sample consisted of ileal tissue. The receptors were gathered from an adult with Crohn's disease.

This clone was found a few times. The chain recombines TRBV25-1 with TRBJ2-5; perhaps TRBD1 as D (5 bases). Germline CDR1 is MGHDK and CDR2 is SYGVNS. V lost 0 bases, J lost 3 bases, and 8 bases lay in between. The CDR3 contains 14 residues. The CDR3 DNA follows: TGTGCCAGCAGTGAATATGGGGCCAAAGAGACCCAGTACTTC. Protein: CASSEYGAKETQYF.

The CDR3 nucleotides read TGTGCCAGCAGCGTAGGTACGGGTGTTTCGACTGAAGCTTTCTTT. This encodes CASSVGTGVSTEAFF. The chain links TRBV9 to TRBJ1-1; unclear D gene. Germline CDR1 and CDR2: SGDLS and YYNGEE. The V gene lost 0 bases and the J gene lost 5 bases, with 14 bases spanning the gap. The CDR3 has 15 amino acids.

The chain links TRBV4-1 to TRBJ2-5; TRBD1 matches 11 bases. The trim removed 1 base at V and 4 bases at J, leaving 11 bases unmatched. Germline V CDR1 and CDR2: MGHRA, YSYEKL. The CDR3 consists of 18 residues. The CDR3 region is CASSQVDRGPPGLETQYF. The DNA of the CDR3 is TGCGCCAGCAGCCAAGTGGACAGGGGGCCCCCGGGACTAGAGACCCAGTACTTC.

This rearrangement joins TRBV19 to TRBJ2-5, with a possible D match to TRBD1 (6 bases). The germline V gene encodes CDR1 LNHDA and CDR2 SQIVND (reference sequence). The CDR3 runs 13 residues. The V end was cut by 6 bases, the J end by 0 bases, with 8 bases between. The CDR3 region is CASSTGNQETQYF. In DNA form, the CDR3 reads TGTGCCAGTAGCACAGGGAACCAAGAGACCCAGTACTTC.

The chain uses TRBV5-6 and TRBJ2-7; 14 positions match TRBD2. CDR3 length: 15 amino acids. The V and J ends lost 4 bases and 12 bases, in that order; junction bases with no gene match: 12. Per germline, CDR1 SGHDT and CDR2 YYEEEE. The CDR3 is CASSKTGLAGAGGYF. The CDR3 DNA follows: TGTGCCAGCAGCAAAACGGGACTAGCGGGAGCGGGGGGGTACTTC.

The V gene is TRBV13, the J gene TRBJ1-1; D is possibly TRBD1 (5 bases). The V end lost 5 bases, the J end lost 1 base, and 17 bases lay between the germline ends. Looked up from germline, CDR1 is PRHDT and CDR2 is FYEKMQ (reference sequence). The CDR3 totals 16 residues. The CDR3 loop is CASSLRFQGKNTEAFF. CDR3 DNA: TGTGCCAGCAGCCTGAGATTCCAGGGAAAGAACACTGAAGCTTTCTTT.

The V call is TRBV27, the J call TRBJ1-2; a possible D gene is TRBD1 (5 bases). Trimming removed 2 bases from V and 4 bases from J, with 11 bases in between. Germline V gives CDR1 MNHEY, CDR2 SMNVEV (reference sequence). CDR3 length: 14 residues. Written as DNA, the CDR3 is TGTGCCAGCAGTTTAAGGGGCAGATTCTATGGCTACACCTTC. Encoded protein: CASSLRGRFYGYTF.

The sample holds one count of this clone. The chain links TRBV7-9 to TRBJ2-7; the match to TRBD2 covers 9 bases. Per germline, CDR1 SEHNR and CDR2 FQNEAQ (reference sequence). V lost 4 bases and J lost 1; bases outside the gene matches: 14. The CDR3 loop spans 18 amino acids. In DNA, the CDR3 is TGTGCCAGCAGCTCCTACTCTAGCGGGACGACATCATCCTACGAGCAGTACTTC. Encoded protein: CASSSYSSGTTSSYEQYF. Complete variable domain (other parts from reference TRBV7-9 and TRBJ2-7): DTGVSQNPRHKITKRGQNVTFRCDPISEHNRLYWYRQTLGQGPEFLTYFQNEAQLEKSRLLSDRFSAERPKGSFSTLEIQRTEQGDSAMYLCASSSYSSGTTSSYEQYFGPGTRLTVT.

V gene TRBV4-2 combines with J gene TRBJ2-7; 7 bases line up with TRBD2. With V trimmed by 0 bases and J by 2 bases, 4 bases remained unmatched. CDR1 and CDR2 (germline): LGHNA, YNFKEQ. CDR3 size: 15 residues. The CDR3 DNA reads TGTGCCAGCAGCCAAGACCCTAGCGGCCCCTACGAGCAGTACTTC. Protein product: CASSQDPSGPYEQYF.

This clone was seen more than once but under ten times. At the DNA level, this CDR3 is encoded by other sequences in the same sample as well. The chain joins TRBV7-2 to TRBJ2-5; D unresolved. The V gene's germline CDR1 is SGHTA and CDR2 FQGNSA. The CDR3 extends over 12 amino acids. With 4 bases removed from V and 5 bases from J, the gap between germline ends came to 8 bases. This CDR3 is CASSSTRETQYF. CDR3 DNA sequence: TGTGCCAGCAGCTCCACCCGGGAGACCCAGTACTTC.

The rearrangement links TRBV2 to TRBJ2-5; D possibly corresponds to TRBD1 (5 bases). V lost 3 bases and J lost 2, with 7 bases in between. Germline CDR1 reads SNHLY; CDR2 reads FYNNEI. The length of the CDR3 is 13 residues. In nucleotides, the CDR3 is TGTGCCAGCAGTGATACAGGACAAGAGACCCAGTACTTC. This codes for CASSDTGQETQYF.

The J gene is TRBJ1-6, the V gene TRBV27; 7 nucleotides line up with TRBD1. Germline trimming cut 5 bases from V and 4 bases from J; bases unmatched to any gene: 11. The CDR3 contains 17 residues. Germline values: CDR1 MNHEY, CDR2 SMNVEV (reference sequence). This chain's CDR3 is CASSRPTGSSYNSPLHF. CDR3 sequence (DNA): TGTGCCAGCAGTCGTCCGACAGGGTCATCGTATAATTCACCCCTCCACTTT.

This chain connects TRBV6-1 to TRBJ1-2, with 11 bases lining up with TRBD1. Germline V gene sequence: CDR1 MNHNS, CDR2 SASEGT. Trimming removed 6 bases from V and 5 bases from J; junction bases left unmatched: 8. This CDR3 has 15 amino acids. The CDR3 sequence is CASSFGQGARYGYTF. For the CDR3, the DNA is TGTGCCAGCAGCTTCGGACAGGGGGCTCGGTATGGCTACACCTTC.

The chain combines TRBV10-2 with TRBJ1-1; 9 bases fit TRBD1. Per germline, CDR1 WSHSY and CDR2 SAAADI. This CDR3 has 12 residues. The V segment lost 8 bases and the J segment 7 bases; nucleotides outside the gene matches: 5. The CDR3 protein is CASGTGYGEAFF. DNA for the CDR3: TGCGCCAGCGGGACAGGGTATGGTGAAGCTTTCTTT.

The V gene is TRBV27, the J gene TRBJ2-4; possible D gene TRBD2, 5 bases. CDR1 MNHEY and CDR2 SMNVEV come from the germline V gene (reference sequence). V was clipped by 6 bases and J by 0 bases, with 15 bases between them. The CDR3 spans 16 residues. The CDR3 loop reads CASSLRPGSAKNIQYF. The CDR3 DNA follows: TGTGCCAGCAGCCTCAGACCGGGGTCAGCCAAAAACATTCAGTACTTC.

Judged by abundance, this clone is medium-sized. The chain couples TRBV6-5 to TRBJ1-5, with TRBD1 identical over 7 bases. The germline V gene has CDR1 MNHEY and CDR2 SVGAGI. The CDR3 is 16 residues long. The V and J ends lost 0 bases and 6 bases, in that order; junction bases with no gene match: 8. The CDR3 DNA is TGTGCCAGCAGTTACTCGCGACAGGGACTGGGTCAGCCCCAGCATTTT. It specifies CASSYSRQGLGQPQHF.

The chain uses TRBV7-6 and TRBJ2-7; 11 bases match TRBD2. V shed 5 bases and J 2 bases; nucleotides not matched to a gene: 2. CDR3 length: 14 amino acids. Germline loops: CDR1 SGHVS, CDR2 FNYEAQ. For the CDR3, the DNA is TGTGCCAGCAGCAGTAGCGGGGGGGCCTACGAGCAGTACTTC. It codes for CASSSSGGAYEQYF.

Written as DNA, the CDR3 is TGTGCCAGCAGCAATGGACAGTTTTACAATGAGCAGTTCTTC. It translates to CASSNGQFYNEQFF. The rearrangement joins TRBV7-2 to TRBJ2-1, with D maybe TRBD1 (6 bases). The germline gives CDR1 SGHTA, CDR2 FQGNSA. V was shortened by 5 bases and J by 4 bases, with 12 bases between the two germline ends. This CDR3 region has 14 residues.

This chain connects TRBV7-3 to TRBJ2-7; 7 nucleotides match TRBD1. In germline, CDR1 is SGHTA, CDR2 FQGTGA. CDR3 length: 15 amino acids. After removal of 4 bases from V and 2 bases from J, the junction contained 8 bases not matched to a gene. The CDR3 spells CASSYDRASTYEQYF. The CDR3 DNA reads TGTGCCAGCAGCTATGACAGGGCCTCCACCTACGAGCAGTACTTC. Full variable domain (missing parts from reference TRBV7-3 and TRBJ2-7): GAGVSQTPSNKVTEKGKYVELRCDPISGHTALYWYRQSLGQGPEFLIYFQGTGAADDSGLPNDRFFAVRPEGSVSTLKIQRTERGDSAVYLCASSYDRASTYEQYFGPGTRLTVT.

The V call is TRBV27, the J call TRBJ2-3; D is perhaps TRBD2 (6 bases). With 8 bases removed from V and 0 bases from J, the gap between germline ends came to 18 bases. CDR3 length: 16 amino acids. Germline CDR1 MNHEY, CDR2 SMNVEV (reference sequence). This CDR3 is CASRGDSIRSTDTQYF. In nucleotides, the CDR3 is TGTGCCAGCCGTGGGGACTCTATAAGGAGCACAGATACGCAGTATTTT.

The chain employs TRBV2 and TRBJ2-7; 12 nucleotides line up with TRBD1. This CDR3 spans 15 amino acids. V trimming: 4 bases; J trimming: 2 bases; junction bases outside the gene matches: 3. From germline, CDR1 is SNHLY and CDR2 FYNNEI. CDR3 loop: CASSAGTGGTYEQYF. The CDR3 nucleotides read TGTGCCAGCAGTGCGGGGACAGGGGGCACCTACGAGCAGTACTTC.

The chain recombines TRBV5-1 with TRBJ1-1, with 7 positions matching TRBD1. Unmatched junction bases numbered 9, after V lost 1 base and J lost 0 bases. The CDR3 is made up of 17 amino acids. Germline V gene sequence: CDR1 SGHRS, CDR2 YFSETQ. Written as DNA, the CDR3 is TGCGCCAGCAGCTTGAGGGGACAGTCTGTTCTGAACACTGAAGCTTTCTTT. This gives the protein CASSLRGQSVLNTEAFF.

The V gene is TRBV7-9, the J gene TRBJ2-2; D is unresolved. Looked up from germline, CDR1 is SEHNR and CDR2 is FQNEAQ (reference sequence). CDR3 length: 15 amino acids. Trimming removed 4 bases from V and 3 bases from J, with 12 bases in between. The CDR3 DNA sequence: TGTGCCAGCAGCTCTCAGAACAGCTACACCGGGGAGCTGTTTTTT. This gives the protein CASSSQNSYTGELFF.

The V call is TRBV7-2, the J call TRBJ1-1; TRBD1 might be the D (6 bases). The V end was cut by 5 bases, the J end by 4 bases, with 11 bases between. Per the germline V gene, CDR1 is SGHTA and CDR2 is FQGNSA. The CDR3 runs 13 residues. The CDR3 DNA reads TGTGCCAGCAGCCAGGGAGGGGGCACTGAAGCTTTCTTT. Its translation: CASSQGGGTEAFF.

V gene TRBV2 combines with J gene TRBJ1-3; D gene ambiguous. The CDR3 spans 12 residues. Trimming took off 5 bases at V and 2 bases at J, with 4 bases between the two ends. Per germline, CDR1 SNHLY and CDR2 FYNNEI. CDR3 protein: CASSSAGNTIYF. The CDR3 bases are TGTGCCAGCAGTTCAGCTGGAAACACCATATATTTT.

This clone has a handful of counts. The chain combines TRBV9 with TRBJ1-5, with 7 positions matching TRBD1. CDR1 is SGDLS, CDR2 YYNGEE, per germline. There are 14 residues in the CDR3. The junction had 1 base not matched to a gene; V was cut back by 0 bases and J by 4 bases. Here the CDR3 DNA reads TGTGCCAGCAGCGTAGGACAGGGTAATCAGCCCCAGCATTTT. Protein sequence: CASSVGQGNQPQHF.

This clone showed up just once. The CDR3 bases are TGTGCCAGTAGTACCGGGACAGCCTACACTGAAGCTTTCTTT. This encodes CASSTGTAYTEAFF. V gene TRBV19 combines with J gene TRBJ1-1; TRBD1 agrees at 7 bases. J lost 3 bases, V lost 4 bases, and 5 bases had no gene match. Germline CDR1 is LNHDA and CDR2 is SQIVND (reference sequence). The CDR3 runs 14 residues.

The V gene is TRBV6-1, the J gene TRBJ1-2, with 7 bases matching TRBD1. This CDR3 has 13 amino acids. The junction had 6 bases not matched to a gene; V was cut back by 5 bases and J by 6 bases. Germline V CDR1 and CDR2: MNHNS, SASEGT. The DNA for the CDR3 is TGTGCCAGCAGTCTTACACAGGGGCATGGCTACACCTTC. The encoded protein is CASSLTQGHGYTF.

The chain links TRBV7-8 to TRBJ2-7; the D gene is possibly TRBD2 (6 bases). Germline V gene sequence: CDR1 SGHVS, CDR2 FQNEAQ. V shed 0 bases and J shed 4 bases, with 10 bases lying between them. This CDR3 is built from 14 residues. CDR3 sequence reads: CASSLALGTYEQYF. The CDR3 nucleotides are TGTGCCAGCAGCTTAGCCCTAGGGACTTACGAGCAGTACTTC. The entire variable domain, with the rest obtained from reference TRBV7-8 and TRBJ2-7, is as follows: GAGVSQSPRYKVAKRGQDVALRCDPISGHVSLFWYQQALGQGPEFLTYFQNEAQLDKSGLPSDRFFAERPEGSVSTLKIQRTQQEDSAVYLCASSLALGTYEQYFGPGTRLTVT.

This clone was seen a single time. This sequence joins TRBV9 and TRBJ1-3, with D possibly being TRBD1 (5 bases). The CDR3 is 19 amino acids. Germline values: CDR1 SGDLS, CDR2 YYNGEE. V lost 0 bases to trimming and J lost 0 bases, with 19 bases between them. The CDR3 nucleotides read TGTGCCAGCAGCGTAGGTCTCGGGGGGGGACGGCTCTCTGGAAACACCATATATTTT. As protein: CASSVGLGGGRLSGNTIYF.

For the CDR3, the DNA is TGTGCCAGCAGCTTAGTAGCTAGCGGGGGGGCCGGGAATGAGCAGTTCTTC. It codes for CASSLVASGGAGNEQFF. The chain has TRBV7-2 and TRBJ2-1; 12 nucleotides agree with TRBD2. This CDR3 is built from 17 residues. CDR1 is SGHTA, CDR2 FQGNSA, per germline. Trimming at V came to 1 base and at J to 7 bases, leaving 8 bases not matched to a gene.

This clone appeared a single time. The chain joins TRBV29-1 to TRBJ2-1; no clear D gene. V gave up 4 bases and J gave up 8 bases, with 15 bases separating them. This CDR3 contains 13 residues. CDR1 SQVTM and CDR2 ANQGSEA come from the germline V gene. The DNA of the CDR3 is TGCAGCGTTGGGCAGGTATGGATGGATGAGCAGTTCTTC. This gives the protein CSVGQVWMDEQFF.